The clone carrying this TCR beta chain has only one observation. Its antigen is as yet unknown. This entry belongs to a study of identifying expanded T cells in peripheral blood. Here immunoSEQ multiplex PCR was the method, and the copy in TCRdb shows in-frame clones only, minus some. The sample includes 50,000 to 60,000 clones, roughly 80% of them seen just once. The CDR3 covers 14 residues. CDR1 is SGHDT and CDR2 is YYEEEE in the germline V gene. J lost 6 bases, V lost 7 bases, and 5 bases had no gene match. Collection occurred without any documented infections or immune events in donors. Study conclusions and caveats: Clone count variance between approximately two-week samples rose with total template count. Differentially abundant clones: roughly 1.2 between replicates, 16.4 at about 13 days, 18 to 20 at four.

V gene TRBV5-6 combines with J gene TRBJ2-7; TRBD2 agrees at 15 bases. The clonotype originates from a person aged 18 to 75 in good health. Sequenced: blood. The CDR3 DNA sequence: TGTGCCAGCTCCAGGACTAGCGGGAGGGCCGAGCAGTACTTC. Its protein is CASSRTSGRAEQYF.